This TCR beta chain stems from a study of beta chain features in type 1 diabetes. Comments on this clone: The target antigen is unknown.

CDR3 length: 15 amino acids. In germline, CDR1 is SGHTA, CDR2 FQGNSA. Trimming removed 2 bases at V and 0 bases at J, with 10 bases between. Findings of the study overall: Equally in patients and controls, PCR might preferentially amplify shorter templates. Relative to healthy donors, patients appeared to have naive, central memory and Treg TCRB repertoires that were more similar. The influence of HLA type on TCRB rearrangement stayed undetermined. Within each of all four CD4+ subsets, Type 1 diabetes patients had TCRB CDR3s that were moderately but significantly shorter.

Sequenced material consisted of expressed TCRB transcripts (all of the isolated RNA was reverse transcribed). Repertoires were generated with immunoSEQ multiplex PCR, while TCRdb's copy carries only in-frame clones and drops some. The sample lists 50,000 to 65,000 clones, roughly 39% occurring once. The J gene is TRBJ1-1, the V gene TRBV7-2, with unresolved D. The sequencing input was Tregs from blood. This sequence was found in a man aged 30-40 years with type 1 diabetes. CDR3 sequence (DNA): TGTGCCAGCAGCTTATATTCGGTGATGAACACTGAAGCTTTCTTT. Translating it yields CASSLYSVMNTEAFF.